The 22 T cell receptor beta chains below all came from one sample that was sequenced in a study of T cells in Graves' hyperthyroidism and ophthalmopathy. RNA transcripts gave rise to amplified TCR beta CDR3 regions. Primed by the HTBI set, a first-round RT-PCR was run on the TCR CDR3. TCRdb reprocessed the multiplex PCR reads via MiXCR and lists one record per CDR3 protein. The sample has hundreds of thousands of distinct CDR3 sequences, about 45% seen once; the top ten hold less than 9%. The specimen was peripheral blood or thyroid tissue (not recorded which). These receptor sequences come from an adult man with Graves' disease, either hyperthyroidism or ophthalmopathy (not recorded which).

This rearrangement joins TRBV10-3 to TRBJ2-7; the D is unclear. The CDR3 runs to 12 residues. Trimming stripped 4 bases from V and 8 bases from J, with 12 bases between. Germline V gives CDR1 ENHRY, CDR2 SYGVKD. The CDR3 loop is CAISVTHIQQYF. The CDR3 DNA is TGTGCCATCAGTGTGACCCACATACAGCAGTACTTC.

Many counts were recorded for this clonotype. This sequence joins TRBV7-2 and TRBJ1-2; D may be TRBD1 (5 bases). The CDR3 has 14 amino acids. The germline V gene encodes CDR1 SGHTA and CDR2 FQGNSA. Trimming took 5 bases from V and 1 from J, leaving 11 bases between them. The CDR3 DNA is TGTGCCAGCAGCAAGGGGCAGATTAACTATGGCTACACCTTC. It specifies CASSKGQINYGYTF.

The chain recombines TRBV2 with TRBJ2-7; 8 bases are a match to TRBD1. V lost 6 bases, J lost 2 bases, and 3 bases stayed unmatched. Germline lookup yields CDR1 SNHLY and CDR2 FYNNEI. This CDR3 spans 13 amino acids. As DNA, the CDR3 is TGTGCCAGCAGGGGACAGGTGGCCTACGAGCAGTACTTC. Its translation is CASRGQVAYEQYF.

This clonotype showed up just a few times. The chain employs TRBV20-1 and TRBJ2-7; 14 bases agree with TRBD2. This CDR3 is 15 amino acids long. CDR1 DFQATT and CDR2 SNEGSKA come from the germline V gene (reference sequence). The J segment lost 5 bases and the V segment lost 6 bases, leaving 9 bases of the junction unmatched. The CDR3 bases are TGCAGTGCCCTATGGGGACTAGCGGGAGCCCACGAGCAGTACTTC. Amino acids: CSALWGLAGAHEQYF.

This clonotype was observed a few times. The J gene is TRBJ2-7, the V gene TRBV7-9; maybe TRBD2 (6 bases). The CDR3 consists of 12 residues. Germline-derived CDR1 and CDR2 are SEHNR and FQNEAQ (reference sequence). Trimming took 6 bases from V and 6 from J, leaving 12 bases between them. This CDR3 reads CASSFWEAEQYF. The CDR3 DNA reads TGTGCCAGCAGTTTTTGGGAGGCCGAGCAGTACTTC.

The gene calls are TRBV24-1 and TRBJ2-5; 11 nucleotides align to TRBD2. Trimming took 3 bases from V and 4 from J; bases not matched to a gene: 15. This CDR3 region has 19 residues. Germline CDR1 is KGHDR and CDR2 is SFDVKD. CDR3 sequence (DNA): TGTGCCACCAGTGATACAATGGAGACTAGCGGGGACCTGAGAGAGACCCAGTACTTC. The encoded protein is CATSDTMETSGDLRETQYF.

In regard to this clonotype: A much larger clone lies a single base off, so this may be a read error. This chain joins TRBV7-2 and TRBJ2-5, with 7 bases aligning to TRBD1. CDR3 length equals 15 residues. CDR1 SGHTA and CDR2 FQGNSA come from the germline V gene. Trimming cost V 5 bases and J 3 bases; bases outside gene matches: 9. Here the CDR3 reads CASSRSQTGKETQYF. The CDR3 coding sequence is TGTGCCAGCAGCCGATCCCAGACAGGGAAAGAGACCCAGTACTTC.

The rearrangement links TRBV9 to TRBJ2-5; no reliable D call. Trimming took 0 bases from V and 3 from J, leaving 18 bases between them. Germline values: CDR1 SGDLS, CDR2 YYNGEE. The CDR3 spans 17 residues. Here the CDR3 reads CASSVGVRAWHKETQYF. For the CDR3, the DNA is TGTGCCAGCAGCGTAGGAGTCCGCGCGTGGCATAAAGAGACCCAGTACTTC.

Turning to this clonotype: It is likely a read error, because the conserved phenylalanine at the end of the CDR3 is missing. The chain couples TRBV5-1 to TRBJ2-5; 9 bases are shared with TRBD1. J lost 1 base, V lost 4 bases, and 5 bases had no gene match. The CDR3 sequence is 15 residues long. Per the germline V gene, CDR1 is SGHRS and CDR2 is YFSETQ. CDR3 nucleotides: TGCGCCAGCAGCCTTGGACAGGGGTTCCAAGAGACCCAGTACCTC. Its translation: CASSLGQGFQETQYL.

This clonotype is a singleton in its sample. V and J are TRBV12-3 or TRBV12-4 and TRBJ1-3; no clear D. With 6 bases removed from V and 7 bases from J, the gap between germline ends came to 10 bases. There are 12 residues in the CDR3. CDR3 DNA sequence: TGTGCCAGCAGCGCACAGCGGAACACCATATATTTT. Its protein is CASSAQRNTIYF.

The rearrangement uses TRBV2 and TRBJ1-4, with D perhaps TRBD1 (5 bases). CDR3 length: 14 residues. V was pared by 6 bases and J by 8 bases, with 16 bases between. Germline CDR1 SNHLY, CDR2 FYNNEI. The CDR3 nucleotides are TGTGCCAGCAGCTCGGGGGGGAGGGGCGAAAAACTGTTTTTT. This encodes CASSSGGRGEKLFF. The complete variable domain, with remaining parts taken from reference TRBV2 and TRBJ1-4, reads EPEVTQTPSHQVTQMGQEVILRCVPISNHLYFYWYRQILGQKVEFLVSFYNNEISEKSEIFDDQFSVERPDGSNFTLKIRSTKLEDSAMYFCASSSGGRGEKLFFGSGTQLSVL.

The chain carries TRBV6-5 and TRBJ1-4; D gene ambiguous. This CDR3 region has 17 residues. CDR1 and CDR2 (germline): MNHEY, SVGAGI. V lost 2 bases, J lost 0 bases, and 13 bases lay in between. CDR3 sequence: CASSYGVRLTTNEKLFF. In DNA form, the CDR3 reads TGTGCCAGCAGTTACGGTGTCAGGTTAACAACTAATGAAAAACTGTTTTTT.

This chain links TRBV24-1 with TRBJ2-1; the D is unclear. Trimming left V 4 bases short and J 7 bases short, with 4 bases between. Per germline, CDR1 KGHDR and CDR2 SFDVKD. The CDR3 is 11 residues long. Here the CDR3 reads CATSDPNEQFF. CDR3 DNA sequence: TGTGCCACCAGTGACCCGAATGAGCAGTTCTTC.

This chain joins TRBV19 and TRBJ2-3, with D possibly TRBD2 on 5 matching bases. Trimming pared 3 bases from V and 4 bases from J, leaving 11 bases between. CDR1 is LNHDA and CDR2 is SQIVND in the germline V gene (reference sequence). The CDR3 consists of 14 residues. CDR3 in DNA: TGTGCCAGTAGTATCGTGGGAGCCCCAGATACGCAGTATTTT. Its protein product is CASSIVGAPDTQYF.

This clonotype was picked up many times. This chain uses TRBV19 with TRBJ1-1, with no clear D. CDR3 length: 14 residues. Trimming cost V 3 bases and J 4 bases, with 12 bases left between them. Germline CDR1 reads LNHDA; CDR2 reads SQIVND (reference sequence). The CDR3 reads CASSIKALGTEAFF. CDR3 nucleotides: TGTGCCAGTAGTATTAAGGCCTTGGGCACTGAAGCTTTCTTT.

With respect to this clonotype: This may be a read error: a much more frequent sequence differs by one nucleotide. Because the CDR3 is missing its conserved closing phenylalanine or tryptophan, this is likely a read error. The rearrangement links TRBV7-8 to TRBJ1-5; no definite D call. Trimming took 10 bases from V and 7 from J, leaving 11 bases between them. The CDR3 covers 11 residues. Germline CDR1 is SGHVS and CDR2 is FQNEAQ. In DNA form, the CDR3 reads TGTGCCACTGCCAGGCGGCAGCCCCAGCATCTT. Translation: CATARRQPQHL.

This sequence joins TRBV2 and TRBJ2-7; D call uncertain. CDR3 size: 14 residues. The germline V gene encodes CDR1 SNHLY and CDR2 FYNNEI. The germline V and J ends were trimmed by 3 bases and 3 bases, with 12 bases remaining between them. CDR3 nucleotide sequence: TGTGCCAGCAGTGACCGAAAAGGGTTCTACGAGCAGTACTTC. Protein: CASSDRKGFYEQYF.

This clonotype was observed many times. The V gene is TRBV2, the J gene TRBJ1-5, with a possible D match to TRBD1 (6 bases). The CDR3 has 14 residues. The germline V and J ends were trimmed by 7 bases and 2 bases, with 12 bases remaining between them. Germline CDR1 reads SNHLY; CDR2 reads FYNNEI. The CDR3 DNA reads TGTGCCAGCAAGGGGGGCACGGGCAATCAGCCCCAGCATTTT. This gives the protein CASKGGTGNQPQHF.

The chain uses TRBV7-3 and TRBJ2-3; D is uncertain. Germline V lookup: CDR1 SGHTA, CDR2 FQGTGA. This CDR3 has 15 residues. V was clipped by 2 bases and J by 0 bases, with 9 bases between them. The CDR3 protein is CASSLGVGSTDTQYF. The CDR3 DNA reads TGTGCCAGCAGCTTAGGAGTGGGCAGCACAGATACGCAGTATTTT.

This clonotype was seen ten or more times. This rearrangement joins TRBV29-1 to TRBJ1-2; no reliable D call. Germline V CDR1 and CDR2: SQVTM, ANQGSEA. V dropped 3 bases and J dropped 5 bases, with 13 bases sitting between them. This CDR3 contains 13 residues. This CDR3 is CSVDSAQRYGYTF. Here the CDR3 DNA reads TGCAGCGTTGATTCGGCCCAGCGTTATGGCTACACCTTC.

Comments on this clonotype: Because the CDR3 is missing its conserved closing phenylalanine or tryptophan, this is likely a read error. This rearrangement joins TRBV25-1 to TRBJ1-1, with 7 bases identical to TRBD1. The CDR3 runs 13 residues. Germline CDR1 MGHDK, CDR2 SYGVNS. The CDR3 protein is CASRVQGNTGAFL. The CDR3 bases are TGTGCCAGCAGGGTACAGGGGAACACTGGAGCTTTCCTT.

This clonotype was detected ten times or more. This chain connects TRBV12-3 or TRBV12-4 to TRBJ1-2; D call uncertain. V shed 1 base and J shed 7 bases, with 10 bases lying between them. The CDR3 covers 13 residues. CDR3: CASSLGFQTGYTF. The CDR3 DNA sequence: TGTGCCAGCAGTTTAGGCTTTCAGACTGGCTACACCTTC.